This TCR beta chain was sequenced for a study of blood T cell repertoires in COVID-19. CDR1 LGHDT and CDR2 YNNKEL come from the germline V gene (reference sequence). Losses at the gene ends were 3 bases for V and 0 bases for J; bases not matched to a gene: 6. The CDR3 sequence is 16 residues long. Enrollees, about 18 to 95 years old, lived in around 23 US areas. Participant-given clinical history determined each cohort assignment. Each recovered donor of Cohort 3 presented with two negative PCRs, clearance, or symptom resolution. A single count supports this clone. Per the authors' pipeline: Amplification of reference gene primers provided the estimated nucleated cell counts. Sequencing was performed with immunoSEQ multiplex PCR; in TCRdb, only in-frame clones are kept and a portion is missing. Clonal size and the V and J genes are those of that table, whereas D and trimming came from the DNA. The repertoire has some 390,000 clones, roughly 89% of them found once; the top ten carry about 1.8%.

V usage is TRBV3-1 (or the pseudogene TRBV3-2) and J usage is TRBJ2-7; 9 bases are shared with TRBD2. This TCR came from a woman aged 25 to 39 who had recovered from COVID-19. Sequenced sample: PBMCs or T cells enriched from blood (not recorded which). The CDR3 sequence is CASSHSTSGDSYEQYF. In DNA, the CDR3 is TGTGCCAGCAGCCATTCGACTAGCGGAGACTCCTACGAGCAGTACTTC.